This section outlines one T cell receptor beta chain sequence together with its context. Germline CDR1 and CDR2: MNHNS and SASEGT. CDR3 length equals 15 residues. J was trimmed by 8 bases and V by 3 bases; bases with no gene match: 8. Alongside a J-beta primer mix, a sample-barcoded 5' primer served in a second PCR lasting about 7 to 12 cycles. TCRdb processed the 5' RACE reads anew with MiXCR; each CDR3 protein has one entry. The table shows around 800,000 distinct CDR3 sequences, with roughly 25% occurring only once. The record originates from a study of blood T cells in healthy people across ages. Isolation per sample recovered at least 6.5 million PBMCs. A further study also used this sample, focusing on T cells of mothers and their children. From that paper: Reads recorded for TCR beta CDR3 numbered over 9 million per mother and some 3.3 million per child. No clone of persistent microchimeric T cells was detected.

The sequenced material came from blood. The V call is TRBV6-1, the J call TRBJ2-1; 9 bases match TRBD1. The source of this sequence is a boy aged 5-17 years in good health. Here the CDR3 reads CASSERWDRAYEQFF. CDR3 bases: TGTGCCAGCAGTGAGAGGTGGGACAGGGCCTATGAGCAGTTCTTC.